The rows below give T cell receptor beta chains drawn from one sample of a study of cytomegalovirus exposure and HLA in healthy donors. TCRdb's table, derived via immunoSEQ multiplex PCR, lists solely in-frame clones and lacks some. The sample has roughly 150,000 clones, around four fifths seen once. Material for sequencing was PBMCs. These receptors all stem from a man aged 45-65 years in good health and CMV-seropositive. Both conserved end residues are part of each CDR3. The D gene is left open where the match is weak. Rows give clone size only sometimes, using once, few, many, or a class for an expanded clone.

>TRBD1|.|TRBV4-3|TRBJ2-3
CASSQSAGGWAWTQYF
TGCGCCAGCAGCCAAAGTGCAGGGGGTTGGGCTTGGACGCAGTATTTT
>TRBD2|.|TRBV19|TRBJ2-5
CASSIRSGGVEETQYF
TGTGCCAGTAGTATAAGAAGCGGGGGGGTGGAAGAGACCCAGTACTTC
>.|.|TRBV6-1|TRBJ2-7
CASSGGQTAYEQYF
TGTGCCAGCAGTGGGGGACAAACGGCCTACGAGCAGTACTTC
>TRBD2|few|TRBV9|TRBJ2-7
CASSVLASGGNYEQYF
TGTGCCAGCAGCGTACTTGCCAGCGGGGGGAACTACGAGCAGTACTTC
>TRBD1|.|TRBV7-9|TRBJ2-2
CASSAGQGETGELFF
TGTGCCAGCAGCGCGGGACAGGGGGAGACCGGGGAGCTGTTTTTT
>.|.|TRBV29-1|TRBJ2-1
CSVKRGGARNEQFF
TGCAGCGTAAAAAGGGGGGGGGCCAGGAATGAGCAGTTCTTC
>.|.|TRBV6-5|TRBJ2-4
CASSPRVNIRYF
TGTGCCAGCAGCCCGCGGGTAAACATTCGGTACTTC
>.|.|TRBV28|TRBJ1-6
CASSFAWSGDSPLHF
TGTGCCAGCAGTTTTGCTTGGTCCGGAGATTCACCCCTCCACTTT
>TRBD1|.|TRBV30|TRBJ1-4
CACAGGVATTNEKLFF
TGTGCCTGTGCAGGGGGCGTAGCTACAACTAATGAAAAACTGTTTTTT
>TRBD1|.|TRBV5-1|TRBJ2-1
CASSSRRDRGDNEQFF
TGCGCCAGCAGCTCGCGGAGGGACAGGGGAGACAATGAGCAGTTCTTC
>TRBD1|.|TRBV4-2|TRBJ1-5
CASSQVGVQLAGGFQPQHF
TGTGCCAGCAGCCAAGTCGGCGTGCAGTTGGCAGGGGGTTTTCAGCCCCAGCATTTT
>TRBD2|.|TRBV29-1|TRBJ2-3
CSVDLAGTTDTQYF
TGCAGCGTTGATCTAGCGGGAACTACAGATACGCAGTATTTT
>TRBD1|.|TRBV4-2|TRBJ1-3
CASSPEGAISGNTIYF
TGTGCCAGCAGCCCCGAGGGGGCGATCTCTGGAAACACCATATATTTT
>.|.|TRBV14|TRBJ2-5
CASSQSSSAAETQYF
TGTGCCAGCAGCCAATCGAGTTCAGCAGCGGAGACCCAGTACTTC
>TRBD2|.|TRBV27|TRBJ2-3
CASSLFSGSTDTQYF
TGTGCCAGCAGTTTATTTAGCGGGAGCACAGATACGCAGTATTTT
>TRBD2|.|TRBV4-1|TRBJ2-3
CASSQDPSGADTQYF
TGCGCCAGCAGCCAAGATCCCAGCGGGGCAGATACGCAGTATTTT
>TRBD1|.|TRBV6-4|TRBJ2-5
CASSDRGRRVGETQYF
TGTGCCAGCAGCGACAGGGGGCGACGGGTTGGTGAGACCCAGTACTTC
>.|.|TRBV15|TRBJ1-6
CATGIKAGLTQTSPLHF
TGTGCCACCGGCATCAAGGCAGGGTTAACACAAACGTCACCCCTCCACTTT
>TRBD1|.|TRBV7-9|TRBJ2-7
CASSLAGTGNEQYF
TGTGCCAGCAGCTTAGCTGGGACAGGGAACGAGCAGTACTTC
>.|.|TRBV5-6|TRBJ1-1
CASSPAGGRNTEAFF
TGTGCCAGCAGCCCGGCGGGGGGGCGTAATACTGAAGCTTTCTTT
>.|few|TRBV14|TRBJ2-7
CASSQTDTSYYEQYF
TGTGCCAGCAGCCAAACCGACACTAGCTACTACGAGCAGTACTTC
>.|.|TRBV19|TRBJ2-1
CASRSPVNEQFF
TGTGCCAGTAGGAGCCCGGTAAATGAGCAGTTCTTC
>TRBD2|.|TRBV5-6|TRBJ2-3
CASSLAWASGRGTDTQYF
TGTGCCAGCAGCTTGGCTTGGGCTAGCGGGAGAGGCACAGATACGCAGTATTTT
>TRBD2|few|TRBV10-2|TRBJ2-1
CASSESLETSSYSEQFF
TGCGCCAGCAGTGAGTCACTTGAGACTAGCTCCTACAGTGAGCAGTTCTTC
>.|.|TRBV2|TRBJ2-7
CASSEWGTSEQYF
TGTGCCAGCAGTGAATGGGGGACAAGCGAGCAGTACTTC
>TRBD2|.|TRBV2|TRBJ2-3
CASSENPGLAGVEDTQYF
TGTGCCAGCAGTGAAAATCCGGGACTAGCGGGAGTGGAAGATACGCAGTATTTT
>.|once|TRBV5-4|TRBJ2-5
CASSLWGIQETQYF
TGTGCCAGCAGCTTGTGGGGCATCCAAGAGACCCAGTACTTC
>TRBD1|.|TRBV15|TRBJ1-4
CATSRTGDPTNEKLFF
TGTGCCACCAGCAGAACAGGGGACCCAACTAATGAAAAACTGTTTTTT
>TRBD1|few|TRBV14|TRBJ2-5
CASSRRQGANRGETQYF
TGTGCCAGCAGCCGACGTCAGGGGGCAAATAGGGGGGAGACCCAGTACTTC
>.|.|TRBV5-1|TRBJ2-7
CASSLGTGLGYEQYF
TGCGCCAGCAGCTTGGGGACGGGATTGGGCTACGAGCAGTACTTC